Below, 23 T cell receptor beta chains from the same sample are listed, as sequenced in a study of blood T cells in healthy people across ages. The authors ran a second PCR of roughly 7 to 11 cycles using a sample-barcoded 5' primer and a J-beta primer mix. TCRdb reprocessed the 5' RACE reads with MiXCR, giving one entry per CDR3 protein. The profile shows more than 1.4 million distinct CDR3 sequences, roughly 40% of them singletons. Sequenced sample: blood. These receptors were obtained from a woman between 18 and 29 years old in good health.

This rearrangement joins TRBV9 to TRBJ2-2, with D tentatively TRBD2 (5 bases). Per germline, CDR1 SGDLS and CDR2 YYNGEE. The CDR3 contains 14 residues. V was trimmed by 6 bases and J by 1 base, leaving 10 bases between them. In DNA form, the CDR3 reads TGTGCCAGCATGAGGGCGGTGAACACCGGGGAGCTGTTTTTT. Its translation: CASMRAVNTGELFF.

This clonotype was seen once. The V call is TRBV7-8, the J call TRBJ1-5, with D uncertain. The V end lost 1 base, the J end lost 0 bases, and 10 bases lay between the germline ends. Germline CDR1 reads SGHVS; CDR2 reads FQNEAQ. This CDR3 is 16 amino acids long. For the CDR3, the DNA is TGTGCCAGCAGCTTAGAGGGCAGATATAGCAATCAGCCCCAGCATTTT. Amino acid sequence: CASSLEGRYSNQPQHF.

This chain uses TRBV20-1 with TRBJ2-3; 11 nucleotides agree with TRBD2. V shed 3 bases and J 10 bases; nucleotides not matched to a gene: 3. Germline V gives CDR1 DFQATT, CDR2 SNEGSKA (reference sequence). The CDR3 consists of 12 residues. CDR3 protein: CSARTSGMSQYF. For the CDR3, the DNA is TGCAGTGCTAGGACTAGCGGGATGTCGCAGTATTTT.

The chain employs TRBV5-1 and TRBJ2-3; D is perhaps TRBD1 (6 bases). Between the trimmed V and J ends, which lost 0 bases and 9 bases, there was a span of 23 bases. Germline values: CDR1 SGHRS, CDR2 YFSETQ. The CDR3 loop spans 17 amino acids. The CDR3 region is CASSLGQVGEVVGTQYF. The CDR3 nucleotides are TGCGCCAGCAGCTTGGGACAGGTGGGGGAAGTAGTTGGGACGCAGTATTTT.

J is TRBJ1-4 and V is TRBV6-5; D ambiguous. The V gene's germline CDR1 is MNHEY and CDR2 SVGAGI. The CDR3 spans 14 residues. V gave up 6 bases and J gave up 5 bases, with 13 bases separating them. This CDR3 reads CASSRDEINEKLFF. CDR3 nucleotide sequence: TGTGCCAGCAGCCGAGACGAGATAAATGAAAAACTGTTTTTT.

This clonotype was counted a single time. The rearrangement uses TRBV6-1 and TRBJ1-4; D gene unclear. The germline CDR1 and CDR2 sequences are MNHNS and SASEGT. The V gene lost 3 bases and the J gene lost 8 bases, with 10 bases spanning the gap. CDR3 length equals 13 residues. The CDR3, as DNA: TGTGCCAGCAGTGAGCCGGCCAGCGAAAAACTGTTTTTT. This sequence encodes CASSEPASEKLFF.

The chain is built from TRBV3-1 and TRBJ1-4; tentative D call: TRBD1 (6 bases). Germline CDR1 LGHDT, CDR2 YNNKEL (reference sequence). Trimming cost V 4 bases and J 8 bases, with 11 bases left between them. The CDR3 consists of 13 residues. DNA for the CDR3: TGTGCCAGCAGCCCAGGGGAGGGGGAAAAACTGTTTTTT. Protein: CASSPGEGEKLFF. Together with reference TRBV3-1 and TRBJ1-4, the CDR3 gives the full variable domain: DTAVSQTPKYLVTQMGNDKSIKCEQNLGHDTMYWYKQDSKKFLKIMFSYNNKELIINETVPNRFSPKSPDKAHLNLHINSLELGDSAVYFCASSPGEGEKLFFGSGTQLSVL.

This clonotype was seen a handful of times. DNA for the CDR3: TGTGCCATCAGTGACTCGGGGGGCACTAATCAGCCCCAGCATTTT. Translated, it gives CAISDSGGTNQPQHF. The chain has TRBV10-3 and TRBJ1-5; tentative D call: TRBD1 (6 bases). The V and J ends lost 3 bases and 4 bases respectively, with 13 bases between them. Germline V lookup: CDR1 ENHRY, CDR2 SYGVKD. The CDR3 consists of 15 residues.

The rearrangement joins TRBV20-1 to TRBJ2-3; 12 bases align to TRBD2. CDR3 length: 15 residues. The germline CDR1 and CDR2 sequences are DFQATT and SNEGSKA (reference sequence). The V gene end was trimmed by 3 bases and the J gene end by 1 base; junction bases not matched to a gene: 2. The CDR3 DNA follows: TGCAGTGCTAGCCCTAGCGGGAGGGGCACAGATACGCAGTATTTT. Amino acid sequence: CSASPSGRGTDTQYF.

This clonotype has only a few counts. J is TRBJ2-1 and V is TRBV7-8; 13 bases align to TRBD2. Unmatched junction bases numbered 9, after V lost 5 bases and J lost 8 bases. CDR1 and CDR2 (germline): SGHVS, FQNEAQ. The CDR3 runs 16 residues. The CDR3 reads CASSIQLAGGTYEQFF. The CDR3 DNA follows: TGTGCCAGCAGCATCCAACTAGCGGGAGGGACCTATGAGCAGTTCTTC.

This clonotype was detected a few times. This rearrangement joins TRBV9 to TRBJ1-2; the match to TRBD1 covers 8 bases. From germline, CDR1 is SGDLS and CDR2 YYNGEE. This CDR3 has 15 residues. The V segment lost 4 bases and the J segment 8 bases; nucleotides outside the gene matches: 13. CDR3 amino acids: CASSQRGQGARGYTF. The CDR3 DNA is TGTGCCAGCAGCCAGAGAGGGCAGGGGGCGAGAGGCTACACCTTC. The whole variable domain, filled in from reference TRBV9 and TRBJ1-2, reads DSGVTQTPKHLITATGQRVTLRCSPRSGDLSVYWYQQSLDQGLQFLIQYYNGEERAKGNILERFSAQQFPDLHSELNLSSLELGDSALYFCASSQRGQGARGYTFGSGTRLTVV.

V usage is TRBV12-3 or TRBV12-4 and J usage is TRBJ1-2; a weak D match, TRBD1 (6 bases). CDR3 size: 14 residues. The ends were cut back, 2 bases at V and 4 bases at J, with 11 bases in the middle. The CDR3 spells CASSLRGALYGYTF. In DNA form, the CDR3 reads TGTGCCAGCAGTTTACGGGGGGCCCTCTATGGCTACACCTTC.

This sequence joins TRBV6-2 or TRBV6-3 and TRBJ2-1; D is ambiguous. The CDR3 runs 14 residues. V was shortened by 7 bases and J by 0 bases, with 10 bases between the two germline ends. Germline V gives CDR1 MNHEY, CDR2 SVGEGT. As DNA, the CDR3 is TGTGCCAGCACCAACGGTGGCTCCTACAATGAGCAGTTCTTC. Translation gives CASTNGGSYNEQFF.

CDR3 DNA: TGTGCCAGCAGTTACTCCGGGGGGAGGCTAGCGGTAGCCTACGAGCAGTACTTC. As protein: CASSYSGGRLAVAYEQYF. This sequence joins TRBV6-5 and TRBJ2-7; 7 bases map to TRBD2. Germline CDR1 reads MNHEY; CDR2 reads SVGAGI. The CDR3 spans 18 residues. The V and J ends lost 0 bases and 2 bases, in that order; junction bases with no gene match: 13.

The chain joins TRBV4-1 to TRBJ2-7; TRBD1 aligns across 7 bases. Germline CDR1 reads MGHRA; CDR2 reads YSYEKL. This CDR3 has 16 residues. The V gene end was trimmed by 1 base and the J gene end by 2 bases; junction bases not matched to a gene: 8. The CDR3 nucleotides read TGCGCCAGCAGCCAAGCCCCCTACGACAGGGCCTACGAGCAGTACTTC. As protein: CASSQAPYDRAYEQYF.

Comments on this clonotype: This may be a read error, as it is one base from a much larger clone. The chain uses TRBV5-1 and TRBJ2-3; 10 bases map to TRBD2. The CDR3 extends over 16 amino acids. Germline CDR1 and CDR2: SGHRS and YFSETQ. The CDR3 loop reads CAGSFSSGGSTDTQYF. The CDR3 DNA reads TGCGCCGGCAGTTTTTCTAGCGGGGGCAGCACAGATACGCAGTATTTT. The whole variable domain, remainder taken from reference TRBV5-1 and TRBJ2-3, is KAGVTQTPRYLIKTRGQQVTLSCSPISGHRSVSWYQQTPGQGLQFLFEYFSETQRNKGNFPGRFSGRQFSNSRSEMNVSTLELGDSALYLCAGSFSSGGSTDTQYFGPGTRLTVL.

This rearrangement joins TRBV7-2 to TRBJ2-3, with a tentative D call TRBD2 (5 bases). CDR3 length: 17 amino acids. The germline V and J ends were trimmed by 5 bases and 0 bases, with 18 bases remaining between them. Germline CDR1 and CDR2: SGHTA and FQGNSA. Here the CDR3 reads CASSPTLRGTSTDTQYF. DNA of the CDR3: TGTGCCAGCAGCCCCACTCTCCGGGGTACTAGCACAGATACGCAGTATTTT.

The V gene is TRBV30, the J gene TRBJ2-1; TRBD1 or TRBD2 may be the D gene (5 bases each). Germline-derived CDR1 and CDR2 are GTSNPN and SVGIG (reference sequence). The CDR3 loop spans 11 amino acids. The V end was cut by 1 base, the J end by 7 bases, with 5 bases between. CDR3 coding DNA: TGTGCCTGGAGTGGGGGGAATGAGCAGTTCTTC. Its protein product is CAWSGGNEQFF.

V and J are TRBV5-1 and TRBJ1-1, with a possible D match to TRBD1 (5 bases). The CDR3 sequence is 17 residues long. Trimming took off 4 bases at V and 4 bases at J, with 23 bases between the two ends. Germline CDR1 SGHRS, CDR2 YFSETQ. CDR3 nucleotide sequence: TGCGCCAGCAGCCTCCAGCCGGGTAGGGGTGCGAGCACTGAAGCTTTCTTT. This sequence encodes CASSLQPGRGASTEAFF.

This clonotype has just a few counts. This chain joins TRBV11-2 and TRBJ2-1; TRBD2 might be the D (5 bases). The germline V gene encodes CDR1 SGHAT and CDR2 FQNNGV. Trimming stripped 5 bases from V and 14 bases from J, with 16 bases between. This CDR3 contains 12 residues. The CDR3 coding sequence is TGTGCCAGCAGCCCCCTCAGAGGGTCGGAGTTCTTC. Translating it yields CASSPLRGSEFF.

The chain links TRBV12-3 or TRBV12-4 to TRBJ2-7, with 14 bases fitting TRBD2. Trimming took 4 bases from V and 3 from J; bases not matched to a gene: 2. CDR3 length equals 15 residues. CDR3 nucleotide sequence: TGTGCCAGCAGTTGGGGACTAGCGGGAGTCTACGAGCAGTACTTC. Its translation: CASSWGLAGVYEQYF.

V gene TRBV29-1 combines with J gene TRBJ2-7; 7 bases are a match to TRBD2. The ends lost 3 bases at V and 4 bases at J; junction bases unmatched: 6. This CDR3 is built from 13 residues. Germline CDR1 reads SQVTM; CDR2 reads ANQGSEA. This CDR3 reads CSVEGGWGYEQYF. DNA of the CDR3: TGCAGCGTTGAGGGGGGGTGGGGTTACGAGCAGTACTTC.

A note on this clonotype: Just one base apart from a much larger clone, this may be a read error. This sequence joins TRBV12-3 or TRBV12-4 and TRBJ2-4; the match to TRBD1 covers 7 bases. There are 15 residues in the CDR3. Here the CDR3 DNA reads TGTGTCAGCACCTATACGGCAGGGGGCAAAAACATTCAGTACTTC. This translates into CVSTYTAGGKNIQYF.